Each of the 3 T cell receptor beta chains below was sequenced from the same sample in a study of OX40 agonist ivuxolimab in advanced cancers. Profiling relied on immunoSEQ multiplex PCR, and the TCRdb table lists in-frame clones only, not all of them. The profile shows some 74,000 clones, around nine tenths of them singletons. The sequencing used CD4+ or CD8+ T cells sorted from blood, collected in a trial of the OX40 agonist ivuxolimab. These receptors were collected from an adult with an advanced solid tumor such as melanoma, head and neck, liver or kidney cancer.

J is TRBJ2-7 and V is TRBV2, with TRBD2 identical over 8 bases. The CDR3 runs to 14 residues. Germline V CDR1 and CDR2: SNHLY, FYNNEI. J gave up 0 bases and V 7 bases, and 5 bases lay outside the gene matches. This CDR3 reads CASKTSGLSYEQYF. As DNA, the CDR3 is TGTGCCAGCAAAACTAGCGGTCTCTCCTACGAGCAGTACTTC.

The CDR3 is CASSPVDRGRGMNTEAFF. The CDR3 nucleotides are TGTGCCAGCTCACCCGTGGACAGGGGGCGCGGGATGAACACTGAAGCTTTCTTT. This chain joins TRBV18 and TRBJ1-1, with 11 bases matching TRBD1. The CDR3 has 18 residues. V lost 3 bases to trimming and J lost 0 bases; unmatched junction nucleotides: 9. Germline-derived CDR1 and CDR2 are KGHSH and LQKENI.

V is TRBV7-8 and J is TRBJ2-7; the match to TRBD2 covers 9 bases. The junction had 7 bases not matched to a gene; V was cut back by 5 bases and J by 2 bases. Per germline, CDR1 SGHVS and CDR2 FQNEAQ. This CDR3 is built from 15 residues. In DNA, the CDR3 is TGTGCCAGCAGCCTAATAGCGGGAGTCACCTACGAGCAGTACTTC. This gives the protein CASSLIAGVTYEQYF.